A single TCR beta chain is shown here with its context. The antigen is undetermined. Selected pancreatic ductal adenocarcinoma patients had undergone surgery without neoadjuvant therapy. Here immunoSEQ multiplex PCR was the method, and the copy in TCRdb shows in-frame clones only, minus some. The sample carries roughly 10,000 clones, roughly 70% recorded once. This entry comes from a study of T cells in pancreatic ductal adenocarcinoma. Trimming shortened V by 1 base and J by 3 bases, and 9 bases separated the two germline ends. CDR3 size: 14 residues. CDR1 KGHSH and CDR2 LQKENI come from the germline V gene. General study points: Tumor samples had fewer productive templates and roughly 7.3-fold fewer unique clonotypes than blood. Mean clonality was roughly 0.1 in tumors and about 0.07 in blood, not significantly different. Enrichment of CD45RO+ effector over naive T cells in tumors may bias clonality.

The TCR comes from a human donor with pancreatic ductal adenocarcinoma. The chain links TRBV18 to TRBJ1-1; D is undetermined. Sequenced input: pancreatic tumor tissue. In DNA, the CDR3 is TGTGCCAGCTCACCACGGGGATCCGACACTGAAGCTTTCTTT. Its protein product is CASSPRGSDTEAFF.